The 8 T cell receptor beta chains presented below share a single source sample, sequenced in a study of blood T cell repertoires in COVID-19. Method: immunoSEQ multiplex PCR; TCRdb's copy keeps in-frame clones and lacks some. The table has some 260,000 clones, approximately 85% seen once. Sequencing was done on a sample of peripheral blood. Source of these receptors: a woman in her 30s with acute or convalescent COVID-19.

V and J are TRBV18 and TRBJ2-5, with TRBD1 matching 7 bases. CDR1 KGHSH and CDR2 LQKENI come from the germline V gene. The CDR3 is 17 residues long. V lost 3 bases, J lost 1 base, and 11 bases stayed unmatched. The CDR3 here is CASSPYPGTAIQETQYF. In DNA, the CDR3 is TGTGCCAGCTCACCTTATCCAGGGACAGCCATCCAAGAGACCCAGTACTTC. The complete variable domain, with remaining parts taken from reference TRBV18 and TRBJ2-5, reads NAGVMQNPRHLVRRRGQEARLRCSPMKGHSHVYWYRQLPEEGLKFMVYLQKENIIDESGMPKERFSAEFPKEGPSILRIQQVVRGDSAAYFCASSPYPGTAIQETQYFGPGTRLLVL.

The rearrangement joins TRBV30 to TRBJ2-2; a weak D match, TRBD2 (6 bases). Germline assignment: CDR1 GTSNPN and CDR2 SVGIG (reference sequence). The CDR3 consists of 16 residues. The V end lost 0 bases, the J end lost 4 bases, and 15 bases lay between the germline ends. This CDR3 reads CAWSVRQGGVTGELFF. The CDR3 DNA reads as TGTGCCTGGAGTGTACGGCAGGGAGGTGTCACCGGGGAGCTGTTTTTT. Based on the CDR3 plus reference TRBV30 and TRBJ2-2, the full variable domain is SQTIHQWPATLVQPVGSPLSLECTVEGTSNPNLYWYRQAAGRGLQLLFYSVGIGQISSEVPQNLSASRPQDRQFILSSKKLLLSDSGFYLCAWSVRQGGVTGELFFGEGSRLTVL.

The chain is built from TRBV14 and TRBJ1-1; 9 bases line up with TRBD1. The CDR3 is 15 residues long. The junction had 1 base not matched to a gene; V was cut back by 1 base and J by 1 base. Germline V gives CDR1 SGHDN, CDR2 FVKESK. The CDR3 coding sequence is TGTGCCAGCAGCCAAGGACAGGGGGGGAACACTGAAGCTTTCTTT. This gives the protein CASSQGQGGNTEAFF.

The chain has TRBV19 and TRBJ1-5; 9 positions match TRBD1. J was trimmed by 6 bases and V by 3 bases; bases with no gene match: 12. The germline gives CDR1 LNHDA, CDR2 SQIVND (reference sequence). CDR3 size: 17 residues. The CDR3 loop is CASSISGTGSFGQPQHF. In DNA form, the CDR3 reads TGTGCCAGTAGTATTTCGGGGACAGGGAGTTTTGGTCAGCCCCAGCATTTT.

This clone was counted a single time. The chain recombines TRBV19 with TRBJ2-1; D is possibly TRBD2 (6 bases). The CDR3 runs to 14 residues. V was shortened by 10 bases and J by 1 base, with 14 bases between the two germline ends. Per germline, CDR1 LNHDA and CDR2 SQIVND (reference sequence). CDR3: CATEIGGSYNEQFF. The CDR3 coding sequence is TGTGCCACTGAGATCGGGGGATCCTACAATGAGCAGTTCTTC. Full variable domain (rest looked up from reference TRBV19 and TRBJ2-1): DGGITQSPKYLFRKEGQNVTLSCEQNLNHDAMYWYRQDPGQGLRLIYYSQIVNDFQKGDIAEGYSVSREKKESFPLTVTSAQKNPTAFYLCATEIGGSYNEQFFGPGTRLTVL.

This clone occurred once. This chain uses TRBV19 with TRBJ2-3; 7 nucleotides agree with TRBD2. With V trimmed by 6 bases and J by 7 bases, 10 bases remained unmatched. The CDR3 totals 14 residues. Germline lookup yields CDR1 LNHDA and CDR2 SQIVND (reference sequence). The CDR3 DNA sequence: TGTGCCAGTAGAGGCGGGAGAGGAGGAAATACGCAGTATTTT. Its translation is CASRGGRGGNTQYF.

The J gene is TRBJ1-1, the V gene TRBV5-1, with D possibly TRBD1 on 5 matching bases. In germline, CDR1 is SGHRS, CDR2 YFSETQ. This CDR3 spans 17 amino acids. The ends were cut back, 2 bases at V and 1 base at J, with 18 bases in the middle. The CDR3 sequence is CASSFVLGANENTEAFF. The CDR3 region has the DNA TGCGCCAGCAGCTTTGTGCTAGGGGCTAATGAGAACACTGAAGCTTTCTTT.

This clone appeared once. The V call is TRBV3-1 (or the pseudogene TRBV3-2), the J call TRBJ2-3; possible D gene TRBD1, 6 bases. CDR1 is LGHDT and CDR2 is YNNKEL in the germline V gene (reference sequence). The CDR3 consists of 16 residues. Trimming stripped 4 bases from V and 2 bases from J, with 16 bases between. As DNA, the CDR3 is TGTGCCAGCAGCCCCAGCGAGGGGGTACACACAGATACGCAGTATTTT. Amino acids: CASSPSEGVHTDTQYF.